This T cell receptor (beta chain) derives from a study of T-cell reconstitution after alpha-beta-depleted transplantation in children. This clonotype occurred a few times. The germline V gene has CDR1 LGHNA and CDR2 YNFKEQ. There are 15 residues in the CDR3. Trimming at V came to 1 base and at J to 2 bases, leaving 3 bases not matched to a gene. Unique molecular identifiers were built into the TCRbeta library. One entry per CDR3 protein results from TCRdb running MiXCR on the PCR reads. The table shows roughly 300,000 distinct CDR3 sequences, with about 9.3% occurring only once. This chain joins TRBV4-2 and TRBJ2-3; 7 bases are shared with TRBD2. The sample was PBMCs from the stem cell graft donor, taken from the stem cell graft. The origin of this receptor is a human donor who donated a stem cell graft to a child with acute lymphoblastic leukemia. The CDR3 DNA reads as TGTGCCAGCAGCCAAGGGGCGGGAGACACAGATACGCAGTATTTT. Its protein is CASSQGAGDTDTQYF.